These 8 T cell receptor beta chains came from one sample sequenced in a study of cytomegalovirus exposure and HLA in healthy donors. Researchers ran the PCR with 60 Vbeta and 13 Jbeta primers. This table comes from immunoSEQ multiplex PCR, and its TCRdb copy is limited to in-frame clones, with some not included. The table records 180,000 or so clones, more than 65% of them present only once. Sequenced sample: PBMCs. The receptors shown here come from a male donor in good health and CMV-seronegative.

This chain connects TRBV18 to TRBJ2-7; TRBD1 matches at 8 bases. Germline V gives CDR1 KGHSH, CDR2 LQKENI. The CDR3 covers 14 residues. J was trimmed by 4 bases and V by 3 bases; bases with no gene match: 5. The CDR3 reads CASSPGQVMYEQYF. CDR3 in DNA: TGTGCCAGCTCACCGGGACAGGTGATGTACGAGCAGTACTTC.

Of note for this clone: The same CDR3 is also encoded by other DNA sequences in this sample. The CDR3 region has the DNA TGTGCCAGCAGCTTGGCTGGGGGCGGACAGCCCCAGCATTTT. This translates into CASSLAGGGQPQHF. The chain has TRBV5-4 and TRBJ1-5, with a tentative D call TRBD1 (6 bases). In germline, CDR1 is SGHNT, CDR2 YYREEE (reference sequence). The CDR3 contains 14 residues. V lost 0 bases, J lost 7 bases, and 11 bases lay in between.

Comments on this clone: At the DNA level, this CDR3 is encoded by other sequences in the same sample as well. The V gene is TRBV7-3, the J gene TRBJ1-2; 8 bases fit TRBD1. The germline V gene has CDR1 SGHTA and CDR2 FQGTGA. CDR3 length equals 14 residues. J lost 5 bases, V lost 0 bases, and 2 bases had no gene match. The CDR3 region has the DNA TGTGCCAGCAGCTTAACGAGACAGGGGTATGGCTACACCTTC. Residues: CASSLTRQGYGYTF.

The chain carries TRBV23-1 and TRBJ2-1; 10 bases are a match to TRBD2. TRBV23-1 is reported as an ORF; its role is uncertain. This CDR3 is built from 14 residues. The junction had 8 bases not matched to a gene; V was cut back by 5 bases and J by 10 bases. CDR3 residues: CASSNSGRWKEQFF. The CDR3 region has the DNA TGCGCCAGCAGTAATAGCGGGAGGTGGAAGGAGCAGTTCTTC.

The CDR3 DNA reads TGTGCCAGCAGTGACGCAGGGATTGGCCATGGCTACACCTTC. Translation gives CASSDAGIGHGYTF. The J gene is TRBJ1-2, the V gene TRBV6-6; TRBD1 is a possible D gene (5 bases). Trimming cost V 5 bases and J 6 bases, with 16 bases left between them. The CDR3 is made up of 14 amino acids. Germline loops: CDR1 MNHNY, CDR2 SVGAGI (reference sequence).

This clone was counted only a few times. V is TRBV15 and J is TRBJ2-3; D is unclear. This CDR3 spans 12 amino acids. CDR1 is LNHNV and CDR2 is YYDKDF in the germline V gene (reference sequence). V lost 1 base to trimming and J lost 5 bases, with 4 bases between them. The CDR3 nucleotides read TGTGCCACCAGCAGAGGAGTAGATACGCAGTATTTT. Translation: CATSRGVDTQYF.

This clone was seen more than once but under ten times. The J gene is TRBJ2-5, the V gene TRBV4-1, with a possible D match to TRBD2 (7 bases). This CDR3 spans 18 amino acids. The germline V and J ends were trimmed by 0 bases and 1 base, with 18 bases remaining between them. Germline V gene data show CDR1 as MGHRA and CDR2 as YSYEKL. Here the CDR3 DNA reads TGCGCCAGCAGCCAAGAGCAGGGGAGGGCAAATCGCCAAGAGACCCAGTACTTC. Translation gives CASSQEQGRANRQETQYF.

The V call is TRBV29-1, the J call TRBJ2-7; the D is unclear. The V end was cut by 4 bases, the J end by 4 bases, with 8 bases between. Germline CDR1 reads SQVTM; CDR2 reads ANQGSEA. CDR3 size: 11 residues. The CDR3 here is CSVVKEYEQYF. The CDR3 DNA reads TGCAGCGTTGTAAAAGAGTACGAGCAGTACTTC.